The 20 T cell receptor beta chains presented below share a single source sample, sequenced in a study of T cells after yellow fever vaccination. TCRdb re-called the 5' RACE reads with MiXCR, one entry per CDR3 protein. The sample includes 500,000 to 650,000 distinct CDR3 sequences, roughly 17% of them seen just once. Specimen: PBMCs, collected 5 to 6 days after the first yellow fever vaccination. These receptors were taken from a man younger than 35 who received the YFV17D yellow fever vaccine.

The chain is built from TRBV6-2 or TRBV6-3 and TRBJ2-3; D uncertain. The CDR3 is 14 residues long. The germline CDR1 and CDR2 sequences are MNHEY and SVGEGT. V was trimmed by 6 bases and J by 2 bases, leaving 12 bases between them. CDR3 in amino acids: CASRSSPHTDTQYF. CDR3 DNA sequence: TGTGCCAGCAGATCCAGCCCCCACACAGATACGCAGTATTTT.

This clonotype has just a few counts. Given the absence of the conserved phenylalanine or tryptophan at the CDR3 end, a read error is likely. The chain links TRBV27 to TRBJ1-5; D not resolved. The germline V gene has CDR1 MNHEY and CDR2 SMNVEV (reference sequence). This CDR3 has 16 residues. The V and J ends lost 2 bases and 4 bases respectively, with 15 bases between them. The CDR3 is CASSLNPQDGNQPQHS. CDR3 sequence (DNA): TGTGCCAGCAGTTTAAACCCCCAGGACGGAAATCAGCCCCAGCATTCT.

Only a few counts were recorded for this clonotype. V gene TRBV3-1 combines with J gene TRBJ2-1, with 10 bases lining up with TRBD1. The J segment lost 3 bases and the V segment lost 4 bases, leaving 6 bases of the junction unmatched. The CDR3 is made up of 16 amino acids. CDR1 LGHDT and CDR2 YNNKEL come from the germline V gene (reference sequence). The CDR3 region is CASSPLGTGDYNEQFF. The CDR3 DNA follows: TGTGCCAGCAGCCCCCTCGGGACAGGGGACTACAATGAGCAGTTCTTC.

The chain uses TRBV4-1 and TRBJ1-4; perhaps TRBD1 as D (5 bases). This CDR3 has 16 residues. The V end was cut by 0 bases, the J end by 1 base, with 9 bases between. From germline, CDR1 is MGHRA and CDR2 YSYEKL. The CDR3: CASSQDRVLTNEKLFF. CDR3 sequence (DNA): TGCGCCAGCAGCCAAGACAGGGTGTTAACTAATGAAAAACTGTTTTTT.

V and J are TRBV20-1 and TRBJ1-4, with D unclear. Germline assignment: CDR1 DFQATT and CDR2 SNEGSKA (reference sequence). There are 16 residues in the CDR3. V was clipped by 4 bases and J by 4 bases, with 19 bases between them. The CDR3 region is CSATLPPSQNNEKLFF. The CDR3 region has the DNA TGCAGTGCTACTCTTCCCCCCAGTCAGAATAATGAAAAACTGTTTTTT.

The chain links TRBV4-3 to TRBJ1-5; D is undetermined. The CDR3 has 17 residues. V was clipped by 0 bases and J by 2 bases, with 14 bases between them. Germline V gene data show CDR1 as LGHNA and CDR2 as YSLEER. CDR3 amino acids: CASSQEGPVRGNQPQHF. The CDR3 nucleotides are TGCGCCAGCAGCCAAGAGGGTCCGGTTAGGGGCAATCAGCCCCAGCATTTT.

The gene calls are TRBV18 and TRBJ1-1, with unresolved D. The CDR3 is made up of 13 amino acids. Germline CDR1 and CDR2: KGHSH and LQKENI. With 3 bases removed from V and 0 bases from J, the gap between germline ends came to 5 bases. CDR3 nucleotide sequence: TGTGCCAGCTCACCCGAAATGAACACTGAAGCTTTCTTT. It codes for CASSPEMNTEAFF.

This clonotype occurred a few times. The V and J genes are TRBV6-2 or TRBV6-3 and TRBJ1-1; perhaps TRBD1 as D (6 bases). The CDR3 runs 16 residues. V was cut by 2 bases and J by 4 bases, with 17 bases left in between. Germline CDR1 MNHEY, CDR2 SVGEGT. The CDR3 DNA sequence: TGTGCCAGCAGTTACGGCAGGGGATCAGTAGGCACTGAAGCTTTCTTT. Translation gives CASSYGRGSVGTEAFF.

The chain uses TRBV11-2 and TRBJ2-2; 11 bases fit TRBD2. This CDR3 is built from 18 residues. V gave up 4 bases and J gave up 3 bases; unmatched junction bases: 10. Germline-derived CDR1 and CDR2 are SGHAT and FQNNGV. Written as DNA, the CDR3 is TGTGCCAGCAGCTCGACTAGCGGGGTGACCCGCGACACCGGGGAGCTGTTTTTT. It specifies CASSSTSGVTRDTGELFF.

This clonotype turned up a few times. The rearrangement uses TRBV25-1 and TRBJ1-2; D might be TRBD1 (6 bases). Looked up from germline, CDR1 is MGHDK and CDR2 is SYGVNS. The CDR3 is made up of 13 amino acids. Trimming took 8 bases from V and 4 from J, leaving 14 bases between them. The CDR3 sequence: CASLPGGGYGYTF. The CDR3 coding sequence is TGTGCCAGCCTCCCAGGAGGGGGCTATGGCTACACCTTC.

V and J are TRBV5-1 and TRBJ2-1; D is unclear. The V end lost 1 base, the J end lost 2 bases, and 10 bases lay between the germline ends. The CDR3 runs to 15 residues. Germline CDR1 and CDR2: SGHRS and YFSETQ. The CDR3: CASSLRAGTYNEQFF. In DNA form, the CDR3 reads TGCGCCAGCAGCTTGAGGGCAGGAACCTACAATGAGCAGTTCTTC.

There are a few counts of this clonotype. The chain carries TRBV15 and TRBJ2-3; no clear D. This CDR3 is 15 amino acids long. Trimming pared 5 bases from V and 2 bases from J, leaving 14 bases between. Germline V CDR1 and CDR2: LNHNV, YYDKDF (reference sequence). The CDR3 sequence is CATSRSSWATDTQYF. The CDR3 region has the DNA TGTGCCACCAGCCGGTCCTCGTGGGCCACAGATACGCAGTATTTT. The variable domain in full, with the rest retrieved from reference TRBV15 and TRBJ2-3, is DAMVIQNPRYQVTQFGKPVTLSCSQTLNHNVMYWYQQKSSQAPKLLFHYYDKDFNNEADTPDNFQSRRPNTSFCFLDIRSPGLGDTAMYLCATSRSSWATDTQYFGPGTRLTVL.

There are a few counts of this clonotype. The chain employs TRBV7-2 and TRBJ2-1, with 9 positions matching TRBD2. CDR3 length: 16 amino acids. The germline V gene has CDR1 SGHTA and CDR2 FQGNSA. The ends lost 4 bases at V and 2 bases at J; junction bases unmatched: 6. The chain's CDR3 is CASSSGAGGTYNEQFF. The CDR3 DNA follows: TGTGCCAGCAGCTCGGGAGCGGGGGGCACCTACAATGAGCAGTTCTTC.

This clonotype was counted between two and nine times. This chain joins TRBV28 and TRBJ2-7; either TRBD1 or TRBD2 may supply D (5 bases each). The CDR3 length is 22 residues. V was clipped by 4 bases and J by 0 bases, with 34 bases between them. The germline gives CDR1 MDHEN, CDR2 SYDVKM. CDR3 DNA sequence: TGTGCCAGCAGTTCGATACGCAGCGCGAACCGGGACGCCTACATTATCTCCTACGAGCAGTACGTC. Translation: CASSSIRSANRDAYIISYEQYV.

The V call is TRBV7-9, the J call TRBJ2-2; 9 nucleotides match TRBD1. Per germline, CDR1 SEHNR and CDR2 FQNEAQ (reference sequence). Germline trimming cut 5 bases from V and 3 bases from J; bases unmatched to any gene: 10. This CDR3 contains 17 residues. DNA of the CDR3: TGTGCCAGCAGCCCGCCAGGGACAGGGATCGACACCGGGGAGCTGTTTTTT. Translation: CASSPPGTGIDTGELFF.

The genes are TRBV20-1 and TRBJ2-1; D tentatively reads TRBD1 or TRBD2 (5 bases each). The CDR3 runs to 17 residues. Germline V lookup: CDR1 DFQATT, CDR2 SNEGSKA (reference sequence). The V gene lost 3 bases and the J gene lost 2 bases, with 20 bases spanning the gap. CDR3: CSASSGASSITYNEQFF. The CDR3 bases are TGCAGTGCTAGTTCCGGGGCCTCCTCCATCACCTACAATGAGCAGTTCTTC.

This clonotype turned up a few times. The chain carries TRBV3-1 and TRBJ2-5; D might be TRBD1 (6 bases). V lost 1 base and J 5 bases, leaving 17 bases between the germline ends. In germline, CDR1 is LGHDT, CDR2 YNNKEL (reference sequence). CDR3 length: 16 residues. In nucleotides, the CDR3 is TGTGCCAGCAGCCAAGTTCAGGGGACCGGACGGGAGACCCAGTACTTC. Encoded protein: CASSQVQGTGRETQYF.

The rearrangement uses TRBV5-4 and TRBJ2-5, with D possibly being TRBD1 or TRBD2 (5 bases each). CDR1 is SGHNT and CDR2 is YYREEE in the germline V gene (reference sequence). The CDR3 has 13 residues. V lost 4 bases to trimming and J lost 5 bases, with 12 bases between them. In DNA form, the CDR3 reads TGTGCCAGCAGCCCCGGGGCAGCCGAGACCCAGTACTTC. Its protein is CASSPGAAETQYF.

The V and J genes are TRBV3-1 and TRBJ1-2, with unresolved D. The germline V gene has CDR1 LGHDT and CDR2 YNNKEL (reference sequence). V was shortened by 7 bases and J by 8 bases, with 17 bases between the two germline ends. This CDR3 contains 13 residues. CDR3 protein: CASTSSGNDGYTF. CDR3 DNA sequence: TGTGCCAGCACCAGCTCCGGTAATGACGGCTACACCTTC.

V is TRBV5-1 and J is TRBJ2-7; D remains ambiguous. The CDR3 has 14 amino acids. The germline gives CDR1 SGHRS, CDR2 YFSETQ. V was trimmed by 4 bases and J by 2 bases, leaving 13 bases between them. The CDR3 DNA reads TGCGCCAGCAGCCCCCTGGATGCCCCCTACGAGCAGTACTTC. Residues: CASSPLDAPYEQYF. Based on the CDR3 plus reference TRBV5-1 and TRBJ2-7, the full variable domain is KAGVTQTPRYLIKTRGQQVTLSCSPISGHRSVSWYQQTPGQGLQFLFEYFSETQRNKGNFPGRFSGRQFSNSRSEMNVSTLELGDSALYLCASSPLDAPYEQYFGPGTRLTVT.